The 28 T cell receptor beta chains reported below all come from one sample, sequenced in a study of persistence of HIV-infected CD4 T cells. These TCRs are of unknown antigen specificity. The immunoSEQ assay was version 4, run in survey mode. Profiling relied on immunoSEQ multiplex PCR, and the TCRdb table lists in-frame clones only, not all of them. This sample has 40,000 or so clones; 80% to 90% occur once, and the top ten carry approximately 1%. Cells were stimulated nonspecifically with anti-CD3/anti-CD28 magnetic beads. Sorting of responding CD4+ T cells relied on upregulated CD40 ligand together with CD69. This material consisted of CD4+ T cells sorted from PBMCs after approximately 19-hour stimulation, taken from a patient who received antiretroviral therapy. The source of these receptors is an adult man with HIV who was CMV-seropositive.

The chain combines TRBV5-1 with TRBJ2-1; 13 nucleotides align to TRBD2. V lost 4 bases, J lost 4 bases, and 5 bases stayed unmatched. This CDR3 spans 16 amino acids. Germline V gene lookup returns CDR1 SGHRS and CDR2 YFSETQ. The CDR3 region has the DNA TGCGCCAGCAGCCAGACTAGCGGGGGGACGTACAATGAGCAGTTCTTC. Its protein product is CASSQTSGGTYNEQFF.

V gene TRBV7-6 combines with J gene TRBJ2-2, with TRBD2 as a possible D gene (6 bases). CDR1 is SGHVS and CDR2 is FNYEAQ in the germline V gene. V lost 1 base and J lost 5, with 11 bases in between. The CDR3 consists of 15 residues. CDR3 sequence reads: CASSLEGRGTGELFF. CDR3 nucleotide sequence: TGTGCCAGCAGCTTAGAGGGGCGGGGAACCGGGGAGCTGTTTTTT. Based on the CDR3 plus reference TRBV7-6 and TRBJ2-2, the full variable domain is GAGVSQSPRYKVTKRGQDVALRCDPISGHVSLYWYRQALGQGPEFLTYFNYEAQQDKSGLPNDRFSAERPEGSISTLTIQRTEQRDSAMYRCASSLEGRGTGELFFGEGSRLTVL.

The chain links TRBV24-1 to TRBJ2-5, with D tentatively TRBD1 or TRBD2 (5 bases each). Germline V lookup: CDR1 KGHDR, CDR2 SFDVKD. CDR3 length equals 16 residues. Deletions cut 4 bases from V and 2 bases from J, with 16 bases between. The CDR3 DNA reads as TGTGCCACCAGTGAACCCAGTCGGGACGGGCAAGAGACCCAGTACTTC. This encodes CATSEPSRDGQETQYF.

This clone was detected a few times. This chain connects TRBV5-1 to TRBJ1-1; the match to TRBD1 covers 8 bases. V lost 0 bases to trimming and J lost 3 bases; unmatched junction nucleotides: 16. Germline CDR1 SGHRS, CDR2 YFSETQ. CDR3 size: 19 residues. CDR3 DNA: TGCGCCAGCAGCTTGGAAGCCCAGGGGGCGCGGGCTGGCCACACTGAAGCTTTCTTT. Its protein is CASSLEAQGARAGHTEAFF. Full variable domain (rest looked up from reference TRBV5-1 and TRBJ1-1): KAGVTQTPRYLIKTRGQQVTLSCSPISGHRSVSWYQQTPGQGLQFLFEYFSETQRNKGNFPGRFSGRQFSNSRSEMNVSTLELGDSALYLCASSLEAQGARAGHTEAFFGQGTRLTVV.

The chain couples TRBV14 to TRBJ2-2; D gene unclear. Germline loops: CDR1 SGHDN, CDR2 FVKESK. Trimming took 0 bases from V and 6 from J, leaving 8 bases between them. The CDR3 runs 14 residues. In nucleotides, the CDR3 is TGTGCCAGCAGCCAAGAACTCCGGGCCGGGGAGCTGTTTTTT. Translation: CASSQELRAGELFF.

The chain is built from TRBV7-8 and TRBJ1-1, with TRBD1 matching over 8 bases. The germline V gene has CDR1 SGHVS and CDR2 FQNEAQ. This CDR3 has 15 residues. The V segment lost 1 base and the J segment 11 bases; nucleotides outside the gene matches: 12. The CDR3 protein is CASSLGGAGGDMAFF. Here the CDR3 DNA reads TGTGCCAGCAGCTTAGGGGGAGCAGGGGGCGACATGGCTTTCTTT.

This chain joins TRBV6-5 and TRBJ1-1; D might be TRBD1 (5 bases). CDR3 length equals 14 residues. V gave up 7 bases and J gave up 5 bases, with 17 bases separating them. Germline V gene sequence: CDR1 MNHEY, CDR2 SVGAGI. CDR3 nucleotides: TGTGCCAGCACCAAGGGGAGGGGAGGAACTGAAGCTTTCTTT. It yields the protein CASTKGRGGTEAFF.

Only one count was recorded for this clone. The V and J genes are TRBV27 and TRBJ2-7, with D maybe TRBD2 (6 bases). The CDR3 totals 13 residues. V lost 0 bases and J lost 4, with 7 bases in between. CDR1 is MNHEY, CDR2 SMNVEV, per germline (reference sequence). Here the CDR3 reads CASSLSGGYEQYF. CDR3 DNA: TGTGCCAGCAGTTTATCGGGAGGATACGAGCAGTACTTC.

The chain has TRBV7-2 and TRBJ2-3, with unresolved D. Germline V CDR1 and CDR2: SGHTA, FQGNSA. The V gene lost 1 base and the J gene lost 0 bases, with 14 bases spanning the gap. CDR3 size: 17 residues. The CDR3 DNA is TGTGCCAGCAGCTTAGAGGCCCTAGGGCCTAGCACAGATACGCAGTATTTT. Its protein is CASSLEALGPSTDTQYF.

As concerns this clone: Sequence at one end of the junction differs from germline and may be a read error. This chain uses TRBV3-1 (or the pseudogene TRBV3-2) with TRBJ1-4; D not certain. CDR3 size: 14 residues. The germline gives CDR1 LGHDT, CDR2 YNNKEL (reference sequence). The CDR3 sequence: CASSPPLSKEKLFF. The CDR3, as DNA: TGTGCCAGCAGCCCGCCCCTCTCTAAGGAAAAACTGTTTTTT.

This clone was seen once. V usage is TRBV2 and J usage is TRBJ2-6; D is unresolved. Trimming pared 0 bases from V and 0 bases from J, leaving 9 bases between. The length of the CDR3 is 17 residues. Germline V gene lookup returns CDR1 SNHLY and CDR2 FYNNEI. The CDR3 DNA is TGTGCCAGCAGTGAAGCGCTTCTAGTCTCTGGGGCCAACGTCCTGACTTTC. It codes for CASSEALLVSGANVLTF.

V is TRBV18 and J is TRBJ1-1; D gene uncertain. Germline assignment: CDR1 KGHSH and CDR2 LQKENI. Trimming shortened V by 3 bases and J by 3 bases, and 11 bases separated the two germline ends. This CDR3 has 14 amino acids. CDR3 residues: CASSPGLQYTEAFF. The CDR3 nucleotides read TGTGCCAGCTCACCCGGGCTACAGTACACTGAAGCTTTCTTT.

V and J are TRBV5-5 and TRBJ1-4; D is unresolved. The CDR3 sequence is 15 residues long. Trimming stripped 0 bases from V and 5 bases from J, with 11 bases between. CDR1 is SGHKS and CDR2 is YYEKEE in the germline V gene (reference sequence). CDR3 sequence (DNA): TGTGCCAGCAGCTTGGGGTTGTCGGAGAATGAAAAACTGTTTTTT. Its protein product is CASSLGLSENEKLFF.

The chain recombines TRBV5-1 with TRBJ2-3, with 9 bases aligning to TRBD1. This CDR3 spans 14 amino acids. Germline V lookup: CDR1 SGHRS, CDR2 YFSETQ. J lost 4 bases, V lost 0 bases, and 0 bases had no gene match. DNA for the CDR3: TGCGCCAGCAGCTTGGGACAGGGGGCAGATACGCAGTATTTT. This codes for CASSLGQGADTQYF. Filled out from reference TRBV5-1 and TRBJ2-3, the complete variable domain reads KAGVTQTPRYLIKTRGQQVTLSCSPISGHRSVSWYQQTPGQGLQFLFEYFSETQRNKGNFPGRFSGRQFSNSRSEMNVSTLELGDSALYLCASSLGQGADTQYFGPGTRLTVL.

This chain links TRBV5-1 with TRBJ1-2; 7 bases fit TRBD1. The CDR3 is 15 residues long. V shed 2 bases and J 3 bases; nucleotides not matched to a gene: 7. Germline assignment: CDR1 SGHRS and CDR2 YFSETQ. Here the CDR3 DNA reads TGCGCCAGCAGCTTCTTGGGGACAGAATACTATGGCTACACCTTC. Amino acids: CASSFLGTEYYGYTF.

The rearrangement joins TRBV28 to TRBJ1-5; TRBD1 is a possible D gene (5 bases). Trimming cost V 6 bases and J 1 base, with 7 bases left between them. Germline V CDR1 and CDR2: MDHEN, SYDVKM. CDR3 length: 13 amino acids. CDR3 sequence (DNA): TGTGCCAGCAGAGGGGACAGCAATCAGCCCCAGCATTTT. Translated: CASRGDSNQPQHF.

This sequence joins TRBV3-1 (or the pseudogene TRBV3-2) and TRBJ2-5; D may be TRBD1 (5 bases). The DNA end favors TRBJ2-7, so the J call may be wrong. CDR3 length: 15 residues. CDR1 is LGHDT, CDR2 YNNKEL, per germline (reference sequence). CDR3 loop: CADSHVRTASGEQYF. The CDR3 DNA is TGTGCCGACAGCCATGTTAGAACAGCTTCCGGCGAGCAGTACTTC.

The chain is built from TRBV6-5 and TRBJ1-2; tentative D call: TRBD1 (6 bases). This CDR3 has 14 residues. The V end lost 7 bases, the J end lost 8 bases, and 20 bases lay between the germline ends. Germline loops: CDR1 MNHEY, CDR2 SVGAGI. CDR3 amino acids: CASNKRGAGGGYTF. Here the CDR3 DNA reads TGTGCCAGCAACAAACGGGGGGCCGGGGGGGGCTACACCTTC.

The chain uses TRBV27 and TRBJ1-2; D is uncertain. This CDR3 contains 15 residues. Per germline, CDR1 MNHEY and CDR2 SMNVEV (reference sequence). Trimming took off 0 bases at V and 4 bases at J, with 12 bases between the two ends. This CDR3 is CASSLSIGRLYGYTF. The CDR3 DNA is TGTGCCAGCAGTTTATCGATTGGGAGACTCTATGGCTACACCTTC.

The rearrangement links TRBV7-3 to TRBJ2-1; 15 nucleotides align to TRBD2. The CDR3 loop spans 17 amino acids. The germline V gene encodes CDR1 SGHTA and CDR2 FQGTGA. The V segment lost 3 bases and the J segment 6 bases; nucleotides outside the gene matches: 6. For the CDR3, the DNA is TGTGCCAGCAGCTTCTCCGGGACTAGCGGGGGGTTCAATGAGCAGTTCTTC. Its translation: CASSFSGTSGGFNEQFF.

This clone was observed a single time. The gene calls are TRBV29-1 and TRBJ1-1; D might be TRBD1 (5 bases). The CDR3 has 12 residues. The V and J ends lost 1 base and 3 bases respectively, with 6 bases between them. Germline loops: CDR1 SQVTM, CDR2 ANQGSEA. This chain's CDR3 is CSVEGGHTEAFF. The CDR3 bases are TGCAGCGTTGAAGGGGGCCACACTGAAGCTTTCTTT.

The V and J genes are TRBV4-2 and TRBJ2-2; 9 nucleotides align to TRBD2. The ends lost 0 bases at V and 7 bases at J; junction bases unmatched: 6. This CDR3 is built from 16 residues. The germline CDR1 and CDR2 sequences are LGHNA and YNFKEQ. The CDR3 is CASSQEGTSRSGELFF. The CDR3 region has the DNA TGTGCCAGCAGCCAAGAGGGGACTAGCCGAAGCGGGGAGCTGTTTTTT.

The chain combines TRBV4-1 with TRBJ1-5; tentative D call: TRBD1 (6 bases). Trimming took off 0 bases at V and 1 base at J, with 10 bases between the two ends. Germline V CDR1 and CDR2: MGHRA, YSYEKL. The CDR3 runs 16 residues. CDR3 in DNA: TGCGCCAGCAGCCAAGAAGGAACAGGGAGCAATCAGCCCCAGCATTTT. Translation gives CASSQEGTGSNQPQHF.

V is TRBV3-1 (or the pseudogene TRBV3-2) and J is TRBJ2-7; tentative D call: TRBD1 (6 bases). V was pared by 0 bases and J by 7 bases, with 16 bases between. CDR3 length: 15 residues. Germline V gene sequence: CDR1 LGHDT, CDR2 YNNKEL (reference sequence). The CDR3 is CASSQDRTVGYEQYF. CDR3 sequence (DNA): TGTGCCAGCAGCCAAGACAGGACAGTGGGGTATGAGCAGTACTTC.

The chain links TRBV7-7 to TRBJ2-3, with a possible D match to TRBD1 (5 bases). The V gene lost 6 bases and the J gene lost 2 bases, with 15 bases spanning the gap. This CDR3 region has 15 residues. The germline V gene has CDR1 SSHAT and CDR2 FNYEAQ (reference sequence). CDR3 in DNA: TGTGCCAGCAGTAAGACAGACCTACACACAGATACGCAGTATTTT. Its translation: CASSKTDLHTDTQYF.

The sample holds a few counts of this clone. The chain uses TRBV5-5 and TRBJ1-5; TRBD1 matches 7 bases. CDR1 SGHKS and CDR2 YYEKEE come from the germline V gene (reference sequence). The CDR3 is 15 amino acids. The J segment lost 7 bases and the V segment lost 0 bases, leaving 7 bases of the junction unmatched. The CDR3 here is CASSLAPGGGQPQHF. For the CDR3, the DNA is TGTGCCAGCAGCTTGGCACCAGGGGGAGGGCAGCCCCAGCATTTT.

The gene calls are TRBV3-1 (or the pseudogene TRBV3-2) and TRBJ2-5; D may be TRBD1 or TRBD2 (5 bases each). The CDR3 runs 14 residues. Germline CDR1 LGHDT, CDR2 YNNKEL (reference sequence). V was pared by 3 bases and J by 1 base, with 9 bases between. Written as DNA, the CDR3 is TGTGCCAGCAGCCATTCGAGGGGCCAAGAGACCCAGTACTTC. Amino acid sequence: CASSHSRGQETQYF.

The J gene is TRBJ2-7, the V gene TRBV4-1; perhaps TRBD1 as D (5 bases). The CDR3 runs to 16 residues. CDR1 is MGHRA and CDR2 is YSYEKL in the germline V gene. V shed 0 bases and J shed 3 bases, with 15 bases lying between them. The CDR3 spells CASSQELAQGNYEQYF. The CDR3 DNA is TGCGCCAGCAGCCAAGAGTTGGCCCAGGGCAACTACGAGCAGTACTTC.